This entry describes one TCR beta chain. Its antigen is not identified. The sample comes from a study of shared clonotypes between healthy human individuals. Germline loops: CDR1 KGHSH, CDR2 LQKENI. With V trimmed by 4 bases and J by 1 base, 5 bases remained unmatched. This CDR3 is 16 amino acids long. General study findings and limits: Large sequencing depth failed to make sorted-subset sequencing complete, rarefaction showed. Among a handful of donors, roughly 5% of naive CD4 clonotypes were found in common.

Assay used: immunoSEQ multiplex PCR; TCRdb lists only in-frame clones, some missing. Altogether 2 million to 2.5 million clones are present, roughly 93% being singletons, with the ten largest covering around 0.4%. The sequencing sample was made of naive CD4+ T cells from PBMCs. The subset was: CD45RA+ positively selected. This chain connects TRBV18 to TRBJ1-4; 8 bases map to TRBD1. This TCR was recovered from a man aged 18 to 29 in good health. Some clones in this sample may be carry-over from other donors' samples. The CDR3 DNA reads TGTGCCAGCTCACTCGGACAGGGAGGAACTAATGAAAAACTGTTTTTT. Protein sequence: CASSLGQGGTNEKLFF.